This record covers a single TCR beta chain. Its target antigen remains unknown. One base away there is no much larger clone; base qualities are not given. The cohort was made up of hundreds of healthy bone marrow donors. At the time of sampling, all cohort members were nominally healthy, though unrecorded immune exposures were likely present. The donor tested CMV seropositive and was one of the 289 seropositive cohort members. A peripheral blood sample was provided by each donor, and peripheral blood mononuclear cells were used for TCR beta sequencing. The Qiagen DNeasy Blood Extraction Kit was used to extract genomic DNA from the blood cell samples. Library construction relied on the immunoSEQ multiplex PCR assay. The multiplex PCR relied on a mix of 60 forward primers for TCR Vbeta segments and 13 reverse primers for TCR Jbeta segments. Amplification of the CDR3 region of rearranged TCR beta genes was performed with a multiplex PCR assay on genomic DNA. On the Illumina HiSeq System, the amplified TCR beta libraries were sequenced as 87-base-pair reads. Per the original workflow: Across the 670 or so repertoires, a later analysis counted 80 million or so unique TCR beta chains, around 11 million of which were shared by at least two donors. A nearest-neighbor algorithm error-corrected the raw reads and collapsed the reads into unique sequences, merging closely related sequences to remove PCR and sequencing errors. V, D and J gene segments were assigned by aligning CDR3 sequences to IMGT reference sequences. For a sequence to be retained, a match of at least six nucleotides was required to both a V gene segment and a J gene segment. A rearrangement was called productive if the CDR3 had no stop codons and remained in frame with V and J, and every other rearrangement was called non-productive. CDR3 was defined by IMGT convention, running from the second conserved V-encoded cysteine to the conserved J-encoded phenylalanine. The earlier analysis of 500 to 600 of the donors excluded sequences that lacked an unambiguous match to a single V gene segment. An earlier analysis of several hundred of the donors classified V segments as functional when productive rearrangements were above 56.7% and as segregating when the standard deviation between donors was above 5%. A statistical classification framework was built for diagnosing cytomegalovirus status from the catalog of TCR beta chain sequences. A later analysis assigned V and J genes by comparing TCR nucleotide sequences with IMGT/GENE-DB human TR gene sequences. In a later analysis, CDR3 sequences and most-parsimonious VDJ recombination scenarios were assigned using the TCRdist pipeline. In a later analysis, each TCR beta chain was defined by its CDR3 amino acid sequence together with its V-gene family, and reads lacking a unique V-gene family were excluded. To address suspected cross-contamination and a sequencing artifact, a later analysis removed roughly 580 highly shared, low-generation-probability nucleotide sequences. A later analysis calculated a clonal expansion index for each public chain from normalized within-repertoire ranks of inferred template counts. A later analysis computed generation probabilities with a VDJ recombination model fitted to out-of-frame rearrangements, and checked the results against IGoR. Hypergeometric tests were used in a later analysis to score TCR-TCR, TCR-HLA and TCR-CMV co-occurrence, with a repertoire-size bias correction applied to the TCR pairs. In a later analysis, false discovery rates were estimated by permuting HLA or CMV assignments 20 times. In a later analysis, co-occurring TCRs were grouped using DBSCAN, and TCRdist sequence similarity was added for clustering within HLA-allele-positive subsets. Repertoires with fewer than 30,000 or more than 120,000 public chains were left out of co-occurrence clustering, as were a handful of repertoires with anomalous nucleotide sharing. TCRdb stores this immuneACCESS table with in-frame sequences only. Part of the clones is absent; in the studies checked, under half of the shortfall reflects unresolved V genes, and no reason is known for the rest. V and J calls plus clone size are reproduced from that table; the DNA served to infer D and trimming. The sample table holds about 130,000 clones, of which more than 65% were seen once. Under 5% of the sample is held by the ten biggest clonotypes.

Based on the germline V gene, the CDR1 and CDR2 sequences are MGHDK and SYGVNS. Reading from cysteine to phenylalanine, the CDR3 counts 14 amino acids. Only the CDR3 part of the read is kept: 42 bases, read in frame from the first base. V is shortened by 1 base, J by 6 bases, and the region joining them spans 7 bases. The source of the sample is a study of cytomegalovirus exposure and HLA in healthy donors (dated by TCRdb to 2016 to 2017). For the wider study: According to an earlier analysis of several hundred of the donors, about 170 million T cells yielded some 110 million unique TCR beta sequences and approximately 300 Gb of sequence data. Rather than drawing on any new phenotypic data, the later analysis identified candidate immune exposures from TCR beta sequences and the way those sequences occurred across donors. Genome-wide SNP genotypes for about 65% of the roughly 700 donors were used in a later genetic analysis, which treated that subset as a discovery cohort. Class I and class II HLA loci were covered by the typing at four-digit resolution. The T cell repertoires of under 700 subjects were profiled by immunosequencing and related to cytomegalovirus serostatus. Among around 400 genotyped donors of the cohort, an average of roughly 230,000 unique TCR beta nucleotide sequences was sequenced per donor, of which about 19% were non-productive. Donor age, sex, ethnicity and CMV serostatus were compiled alongside the repertoire data. All discovery cohort repertoires had been generated using a single sequencing platform. An earlier analysis of 587 of the donors used high-throughput TCR beta sequencing to judge whether each TCR beta V gene segment behaved as functional or pseudogenic. The study was designed to test whether signatures of past pathogen exposure could be identified by cataloging public T cell receptors. To predict cytomegalovirus infection status, the study brought together high-throughput TCR immunosequencing, statistical association of individual TCRs with disease status, and machine learning. Four to six DR-DQ haplotypes were handled as single units for association and clustering because linkage in the cohort was strong. Of the 300 to 500 genotyped donors, 75% to 85% were placed in the genetic ancestry cluster associated with self-reported Caucasian donors. Along with the 666-subject first cohort, a separate validation cohort of over 90 different subjects was used. The number of typed donors differed by locus: about 620-640 for A, B, C, DRB1 and DQB1; roughly 510 for DQA1; approximately 600 for DPA1; and some 450 for DPB1. An early release that covered 500 to 800 HLA-typed donors contained about 290 gigabases of sequencing data and around 80 million unique TCR sequences. To study patterns of TCR occurrence, a later analysis re-analyzed previously published TCR beta repertoires from under 750 donors and added high-resolution HLA genotyping. Here is what the overall study found, with its caveats: A further reported finding was that TCR beta sequences accurately predicted the HLA-A and HLA-B alleles for most subjects in the first cohort. A later genetic analysis reported fewer N-insertions in productive TCRs among donors in an Asian-associated ancestry cluster than the roughly 690-donor mean. Presence/absence analyses assumed roughly uniform sequencing depth across donors, an assumption that may not hold. Some IMGT-functional V segments, including TRBV6-2 and TRBV6-3, could not be distinguished by the 87-base-pair reads and were therefore excluded. Broadly in line with IMGT annotations, most TCR beta V segments showed up in productive rearrangements about 90% or about 30% of the time in an earlier analysis of several hundred of the donors. It was suggested by the authors that the approach could potentially be generalized to other disease states and immunological phenotypes. A later analysis found that HLA-associated TCR beta chains were more clonally expanded and had lower generation probabilities than equally common non-associated chains. V-gene and J-gene trimming of TCR beta chains was associated with a missense DCLRE1C variant in a later genetic analysis, and the association was replicated in an independent cohort. The earlier analysis of some 560 of the donors excluded some 16 rarely observed V segments, including chromosome 9 orphons, because counts were too low. Because some donors lacked HLA typing at each locus, the association tests relied only on the typed subset. In a later analysis, the rate of TCR association differed among HLA loci, with DRB1 alleles having the most associated TCRs and HLA-C alleles having the fewest. Linkage disequilibrium might explain the correlated functional status among segregating V segments, but an unknown experimental factor could not be ruled out. At a false discovery rate of 0.05, a later analysis linked under 20,000 TCR beta sequences to specific HLA alleles. Cytomegalovirus status was reported to be diagnosed by the classifier with high specificity and sensitivity in both the original and validation cohorts. While some public TCRs were present in many individuals, most TCR sequences turned up only very rarely across donors. A few of the identified cytomegalovirus-associated TCR beta chains were confirmed in vitro to be specific for cytomegalovirus antigens. When HLA alleles, especially DR and DQ, strongly co-occurred, attributing TCR associations to individual alleles was difficult. A later analysis found that most CMV-associated TCR beta chains appeared HLA-restricted, with HLA associations seemingly driven largely by CMV exposure. The sequencing pipeline was judged likely to have produced a cluster of highly shared sequence variants as a technical artifact. Only TCR beta chains were sequenced in this cohort, and the absence of alpha or paired-chain data limited detectable features. A total of 150 to 200 TCR beta chains were listed by the study as associated with cytomegalovirus. CMV serostatus was the only immune exposure information available for the cohort. In a later analysis, several top co-occurrence clusters were reported to appear linked to parvovirus B19, influenza, CMV and Epstein-Barr virus.

The sequencing input was PBMCs. The chain links TRBV25-1 with TRBJ1-6, with the D segment identity uncertain. The sequence was obtained from a male donor in good health and CMV-seropositive. In nucleotides, the sequence is TGTGCCAGCAGTGAATTTAGCGGTAATTCACCCCTCCACTTT. Its amino acids are CASSEFSGNSPLHF.